This T cell receptor beta chain appears in the sequencing data of a study of blood T cell repertoires in COVID-19. At the level of the study: Collection of acute and convalescent COVID-19 samples took place in the United States, Italy and Spain. Sources were T cells, B-cell-depleted T cells, or PBMCs; the material itself was cDNA or gDNA.

CDR1 LGHDT and CDR2 YNNKEL come from the germline V gene (reference sequence). V was pared by 4 bases and J by 8 bases, with 31 bases between. The CDR3 loop spans 19 amino acids. A single count supports this clone. Assay: immunoSEQ multiplex PCR; the TCRdb copy retains only in-frame clones and omits some. The sample holds more than 65,000 clones, 83% seen once. V is TRBV3-1 (or the pseudogene TRBV3-2) and J is TRBJ2-3, with D possibly TRBD2 on 6 matching bases. This clonotype originated in a man aged 45-60 years with active COVID-19. Material for sequencing was peripheral blood. This CDR3 reads CASSLRRGLLGYHRGTQYF. The CDR3 nucleotides read TGTGCCAGCAGCCTTCGGAGGGGACTCCTGGGATATCACAGAGGTACGCAGTATTTT.